Described below is a single T cell receptor (beta chain) sequence and its context. CDR1 is SNHLY, CDR2 FYNNEI, per germline. The CDR3 extends over 13 amino acids. The V end was cut by 6 bases, the J end by 2 bases, with 10 bases between. This sample is drawn from a study of PD-1 blockade in classical Hodgkin lymphoma. Time point: cycle 4 day 1 (C4D1), after more than five weeks of nivolumab. Each patient's relapse followed autologous stem cell transplantation, and brentuximab vedotin exposure varied. Libraries were prepared by immunoSEQ multiplex PCR; TCRdb keeps only in-frame clonotypes and omits some of them. The sample lists 20,000 to 25,000 clones; 60% to 80% were seen once.

The V call is TRBV2, the J call TRBJ2-5; D perhaps matches TRBD2 (5 bases). The sequenced sample was peripheral blood mononuclear cells (PBMCs), obtained before the fourth cycle of nivolumab. This clonotype originated in a human donor with classical Hodgkin lymphoma. The CDR3 nucleotides are TGTGCCAGCAGACTAGAGCTACAAGAGACCCAGTACTTC. It yields the protein CASRLELQETQYF. The full variable domain, rest sourced from reference TRBV2 and TRBJ2-5, is EPEVTQTPSHQVTQMGQEVILRCVPISNHLYFYWYRQILGQKVEFLVSFYNNEISEKSEIFDDQFSVERPDGSNFTLKIRSTKLEDSAMYFCASRLELQETQYFGPGTRLLVL.